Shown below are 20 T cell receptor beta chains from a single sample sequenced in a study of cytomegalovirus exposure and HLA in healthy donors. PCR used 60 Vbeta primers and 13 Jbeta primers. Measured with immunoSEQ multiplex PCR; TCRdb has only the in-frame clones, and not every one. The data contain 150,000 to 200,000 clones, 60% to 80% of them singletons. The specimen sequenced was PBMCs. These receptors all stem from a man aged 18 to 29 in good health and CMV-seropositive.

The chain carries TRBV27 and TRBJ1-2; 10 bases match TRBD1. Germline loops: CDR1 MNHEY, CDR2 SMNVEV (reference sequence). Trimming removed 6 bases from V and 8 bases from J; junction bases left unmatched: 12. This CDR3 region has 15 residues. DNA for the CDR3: TGTGCCAGCAGGGATTTTGGACAGGGGGTGAGAGGCTACACCTTC. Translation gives CASRDFGQGVRGYTF.

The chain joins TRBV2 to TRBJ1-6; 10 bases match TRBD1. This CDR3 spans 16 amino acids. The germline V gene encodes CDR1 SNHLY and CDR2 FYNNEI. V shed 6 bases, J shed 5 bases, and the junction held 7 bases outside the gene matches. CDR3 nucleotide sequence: TGTGCCAGCAGCCTTGGCGGGACAGGGGATAATTCACCCCTCCACTTT. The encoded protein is CASSLGGTGDNSPLHF.

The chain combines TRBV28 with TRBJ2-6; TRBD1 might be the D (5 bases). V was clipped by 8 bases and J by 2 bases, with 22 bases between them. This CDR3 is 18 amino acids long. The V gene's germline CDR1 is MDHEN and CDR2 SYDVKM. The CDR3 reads CASRRLGQGVAGANVLTF. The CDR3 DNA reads TGTGCCAGCCGACGGCTGGGGCAGGGCGTAGCTGGGGCCAACGTCCTGACTTTC.

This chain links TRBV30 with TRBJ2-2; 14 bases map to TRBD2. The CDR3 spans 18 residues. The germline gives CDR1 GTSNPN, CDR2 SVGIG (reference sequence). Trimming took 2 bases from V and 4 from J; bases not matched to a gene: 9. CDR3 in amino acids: CAWSPRLAGGRITGELFF. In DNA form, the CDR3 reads TGTGCCTGGAGTCCCCGACTAGCGGGGGGGCGGATCACCGGGGAGCTGTTTTTT.

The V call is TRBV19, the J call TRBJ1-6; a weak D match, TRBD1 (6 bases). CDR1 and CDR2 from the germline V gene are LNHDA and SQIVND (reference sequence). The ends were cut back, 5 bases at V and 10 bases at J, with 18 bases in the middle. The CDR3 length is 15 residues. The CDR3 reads CASSVQQGDGSPLHF. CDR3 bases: TGTGCCAGTAGTGTACAACAGGGAGATGGATCACCCCTCCACTTT.

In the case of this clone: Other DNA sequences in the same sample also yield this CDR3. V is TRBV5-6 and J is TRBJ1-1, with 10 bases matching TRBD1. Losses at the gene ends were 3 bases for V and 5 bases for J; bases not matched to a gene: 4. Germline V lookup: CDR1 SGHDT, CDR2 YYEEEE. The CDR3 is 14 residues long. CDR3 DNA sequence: TGTGCCAGCAGCTCGGGACAGGGGACAACTGAAGCTTTCTTT. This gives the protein CASSSGQGTTEAFF. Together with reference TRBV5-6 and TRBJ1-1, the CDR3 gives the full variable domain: DAGVTQSPTHLIKTRGQQVTLRCSPKSGHDTVSWYQQALGQGPQFIFQYYEEEERQRGNFPDRFSGHQFPNYSSELNVNALLLGDSALYLCASSSGQGTTEAFFGQGTRLTVV.

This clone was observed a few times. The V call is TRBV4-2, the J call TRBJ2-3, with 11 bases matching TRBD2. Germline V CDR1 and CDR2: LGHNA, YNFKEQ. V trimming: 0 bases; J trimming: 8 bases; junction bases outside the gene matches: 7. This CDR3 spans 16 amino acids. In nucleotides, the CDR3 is TGTGCCAGCAGCCAAGATAGCGGGAGGGCCTGGGGTACGCAGTATTTT. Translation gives CASSQDSGRAWGTQYF.

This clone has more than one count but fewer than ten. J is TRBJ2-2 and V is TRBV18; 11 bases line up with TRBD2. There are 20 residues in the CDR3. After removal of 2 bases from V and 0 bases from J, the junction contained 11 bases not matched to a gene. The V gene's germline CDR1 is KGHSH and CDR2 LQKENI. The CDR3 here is CASSPLGLAGGGPNTGELFF. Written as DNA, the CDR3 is TGTGCCAGCTCACCATTGGGGCTAGCGGGAGGCGGTCCGAACACCGGGGAGCTGTTTTTT.

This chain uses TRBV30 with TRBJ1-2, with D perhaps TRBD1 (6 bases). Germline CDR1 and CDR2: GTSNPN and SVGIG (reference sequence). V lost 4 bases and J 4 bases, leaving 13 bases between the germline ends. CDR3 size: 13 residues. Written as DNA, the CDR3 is TGTGCCTGGACTCCGGGGGGGCCCTATGGCTACACCTTC. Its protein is CAWTPGGPYGYTF.

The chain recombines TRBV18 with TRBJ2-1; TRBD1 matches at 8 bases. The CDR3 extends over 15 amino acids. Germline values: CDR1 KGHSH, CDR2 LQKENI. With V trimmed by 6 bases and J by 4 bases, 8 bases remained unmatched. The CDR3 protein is CASSLRQGSYNEQFF. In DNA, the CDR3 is TGTGCCAGCTCCCTTAGACAGGGGTCTTACAATGAGCAGTTCTTC.

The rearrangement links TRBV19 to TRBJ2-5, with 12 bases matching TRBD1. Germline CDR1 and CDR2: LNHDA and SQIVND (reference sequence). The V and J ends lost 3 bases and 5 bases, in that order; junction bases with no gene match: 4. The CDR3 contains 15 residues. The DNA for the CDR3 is TGTGCCAGTAGTATCCGGGACAGGGGGCAGGAGACCCAGTACTTC. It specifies CASSIRDRGQETQYF.

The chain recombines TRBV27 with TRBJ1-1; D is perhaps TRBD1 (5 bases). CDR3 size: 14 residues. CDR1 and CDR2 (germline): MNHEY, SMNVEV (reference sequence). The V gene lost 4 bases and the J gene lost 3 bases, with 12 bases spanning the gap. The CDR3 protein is CASSSGLSDTEAFF. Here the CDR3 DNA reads TGTGCCAGCAGTTCGGGACTCTCCGACACTGAAGCTTTCTTT.

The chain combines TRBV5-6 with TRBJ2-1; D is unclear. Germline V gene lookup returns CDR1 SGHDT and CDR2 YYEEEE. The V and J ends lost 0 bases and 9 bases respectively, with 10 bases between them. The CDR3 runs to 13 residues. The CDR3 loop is CASSLGQVSEQFF. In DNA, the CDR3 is TGTGCCAGCAGCTTGGGCCAGGTCAGTGAGCAGTTCTTC.

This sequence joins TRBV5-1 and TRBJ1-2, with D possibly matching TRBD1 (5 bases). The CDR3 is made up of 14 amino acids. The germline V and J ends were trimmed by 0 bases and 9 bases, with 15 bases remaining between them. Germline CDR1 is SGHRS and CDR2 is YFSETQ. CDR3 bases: TGCGCCAGCAGCTTGGCCCCACAGGCCCAGAGCTACACCTTC. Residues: CASSLAPQAQSYTF.

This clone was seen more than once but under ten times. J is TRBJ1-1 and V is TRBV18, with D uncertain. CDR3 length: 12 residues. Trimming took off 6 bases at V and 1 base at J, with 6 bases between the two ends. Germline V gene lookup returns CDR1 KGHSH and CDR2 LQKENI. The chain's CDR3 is CASSPTNTEAFF. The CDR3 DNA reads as TGTGCCAGCTCCCCTACGAACACTGAAGCTTTCTTT.

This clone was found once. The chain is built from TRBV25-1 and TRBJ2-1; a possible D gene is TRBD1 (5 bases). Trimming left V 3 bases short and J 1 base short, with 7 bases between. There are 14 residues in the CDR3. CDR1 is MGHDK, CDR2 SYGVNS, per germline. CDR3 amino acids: CASSDSGSYNEQFF. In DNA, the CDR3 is TGTGCCAGCAGTGACTCAGGGTCCTACAATGAGCAGTTCTTC.

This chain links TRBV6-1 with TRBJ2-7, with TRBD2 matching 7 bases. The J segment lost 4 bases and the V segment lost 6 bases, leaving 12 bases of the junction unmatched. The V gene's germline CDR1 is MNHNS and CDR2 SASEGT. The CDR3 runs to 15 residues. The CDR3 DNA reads TGTGCCAGCAGGTATCTGGCGGGCGGGAGTTACGAGCAGTACGTC. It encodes CASRYLAGGSYEQYV.

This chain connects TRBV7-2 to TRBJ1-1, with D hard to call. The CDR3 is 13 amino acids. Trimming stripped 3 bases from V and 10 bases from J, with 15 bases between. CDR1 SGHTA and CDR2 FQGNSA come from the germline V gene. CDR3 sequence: CASSFRPGRVAFF. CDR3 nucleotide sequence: TGTGCCAGCAGCTTCCGGCCGGGTCGGGTAGCTTTCTTT.

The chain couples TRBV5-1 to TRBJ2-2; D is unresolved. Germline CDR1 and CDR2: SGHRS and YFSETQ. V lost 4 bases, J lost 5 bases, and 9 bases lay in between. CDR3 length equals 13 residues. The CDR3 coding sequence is TGCGCCAGCAGCCTCTCCCAGACCGGGGAGCTGTTTTTT. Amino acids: CASSLSQTGELFF.

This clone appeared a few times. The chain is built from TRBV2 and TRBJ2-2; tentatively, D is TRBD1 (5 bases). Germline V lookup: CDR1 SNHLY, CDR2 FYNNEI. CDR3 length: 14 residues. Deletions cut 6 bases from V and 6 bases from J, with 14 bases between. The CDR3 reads CASSFQKQAGELFF. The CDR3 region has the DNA TGTGCCAGCAGCTTTCAGAAACAGGCCGGGGAGCTGTTTTTT.